Listed here are 21 T cell receptor beta chains from one sample, sequenced in a study of blood T cell repertoires in COVID-19. Sequencing used immunoSEQ multiplex PCR; TCRdb keeps in-frame clones, though not all of them. The sample has some 100,000 clones; around 86% are singletons. The material sequenced was peripheral blood. These receptors came from a man between 45 and 60 years old with acute or convalescent COVID-19.

V gene TRBV10-2 combines with J gene TRBJ2-1, with 7 bases lining up with TRBD1. Trimming removed 4 bases from V and 0 bases from J; junction bases left unmatched: 21. The length of the CDR3 is 21 residues. CDR1 and CDR2 from the germline V gene are WSHSY and SAAADI. Written as DNA, the CDR3 is TGCGCCAGCAGTGCAAAACCGGGACAGCTGCTAAGACTTAGCTCCTACAATGAGCAGTTCTTC. Its translation: CASSAKPGQLLRLSSYNEQFF.

This chain links TRBV7-9 with TRBJ1-1; D is unresolved. V gave up 5 bases and J gave up 6 bases, with 13 bases separating them. Germline CDR1 SEHNR, CDR2 FQNEAQ (reference sequence). CDR3 length: 13 amino acids. The CDR3 nucleotides read TGTGCCAGCAGCCGGTCCAGAGGTCCTGAAGCTTTCTTT. It specifies CASSRSRGPEAFF.

This rearrangement joins TRBV30 to TRBJ1-1; D call uncertain. The V and J ends lost 1 base and 3 bases respectively, with 6 bases between them. The germline V gene encodes CDR1 GTSNPN and CDR2 SVGIG (reference sequence). This CDR3 has 12 residues. CDR3 protein: CAWSDSHTEAFF. Written as DNA, the CDR3 is TGTGCCTGGAGTGACAGCCACACTGAAGCTTTCTTT.

V is TRBV1 and J is TRBJ2-1; whether TRBD2, the table's D call, matches the DNA was not checked. TRBV1 is noted as a pseudogene. CDR3 length equals 18 residues. CDR3 amino acids: CTSSQTGTSPTRFGEQFF. In nucleotides, the CDR3 is TGCACCAGCAGCCAAACCGGGACTAGTCCTACTAGGTTCGGTGAGCAGTTCTTC.

A few counts support this clone. The rearrangement uses TRBV30 and TRBJ2-7; unclear D gene. The germline CDR1 and CDR2 sequences are GTSNPN and SVGIG (reference sequence). V was trimmed by 0 bases and J by 1 base, leaving 13 bases between them. The CDR3 totals 15 residues. The CDR3 protein is CAWSVPGRMSYEQYF. As DNA, the CDR3 is TGTGCCTGGAGTGTACCAGGCCGGATGTCCTACGAGCAGTACTTC. The full variable domain, its missing parts supplied by reference TRBV30 and TRBJ2-7, is SQTIHQWPATLVQPVGSPLSLECTVEGTSNPNLYWYRQAAGRGLQLLFYSVGIGQISSEVPQNLSASRPQDRQFILSSKKLLLSDSGFYLCAWSVPGRMSYEQYFGPGTRLTVT.

The V call is TRBV5-4, the J call TRBJ2-3; 10 bases are shared with TRBD2. Germline V gene sequence: CDR1 SGHNT, CDR2 YYREEE (reference sequence). The CDR3 runs 14 residues. The V segment lost 7 bases and the J segment 1 base; nucleotides outside the gene matches: 3. The CDR3 reads CASPGLAGTDTQYF. For the CDR3, the DNA is TGTGCCAGCCCCGGACTAGCGGGCACAGATACGCAGTATTTT.

V gene TRBV19 combines with J gene TRBJ1-2; D is uncertain. Germline V gene lookup returns CDR1 LNHDA and CDR2 SQIVND (reference sequence). There are 14 residues in the CDR3. With 5 bases removed from V and 4 bases from J, the gap between germline ends came to 14 bases. In DNA, the CDR3 is TGTGCCAGTAGTGGGCTGTACAGTCCCTATGGCTACACCTTC. As protein: CASSGLYSPYGYTF. Filled out from reference TRBV19 and TRBJ1-2, the complete variable domain reads DGGITQSPKYLFRKEGQNVTLSCEQNLNHDAMYWYRQDPGQGLRLIYYSQIVNDFQKGDIAEGYSVSREKKESFPLTVTSAQKNPTAFYLCASSGLYSPYGYTFGSGTRLTVV.

This chain joins TRBV9 and TRBJ2-1, with D possibly being TRBD2 (6 bases). The V gene lost 0 bases and the J gene lost 11 bases, with 12 bases spanning the gap. The CDR3 loop spans 13 amino acids. In germline, CDR1 is SGDLS, CDR2 YYNGEE. CDR3 in DNA: TGTGCCAGCAGCGTAGGTAGCGGTGGGAAGCAGTTCTTC. Translating it yields CASSVGSGGKQFF.

J is TRBJ1-1 and V is TRBV29-1, with a tentative D call TRBD1 (5 bases). Germline CDR1 is SQVTM and CDR2 is ANQGSEA. The CDR3 spans 11 residues. Trimming stripped 7 bases from V and 2 bases from J, with 8 bases between. CDR3 amino acids: CSATVNTEAFF. The CDR3, as DNA: TGCAGCGCGACAGTTAACACTGAAGCTTTCTTT.

On this clone: The same CDR3 can be traced to other DNA sequences in this sample. The chain recombines TRBV6-5 with TRBJ2-5; 8 bases align to TRBD1. Germline CDR1 MNHEY, CDR2 SVGAGI. After removal of 5 bases from V and 3 bases from J, the junction contained 2 bases not matched to a gene. The CDR3 length is 13 residues. In nucleotides, the CDR3 is TGTGCCAGCAGTCGGACAGGGAAAGAGACCCAGTACTTC. Residues: CASSRTGKETQYF.

Only one count was recorded for this clone. Here the CDR3 DNA reads TGTGCCAGCAGTTTAGCGGGGTCTGGAAACACCATATATTTT. Its protein is CASSLAGSGNTIYF. The chain links TRBV28 to TRBJ1-3; D gene unclear. The CDR3 runs to 14 residues. V dropped 2 bases and J dropped 1 base, with 6 bases sitting between them. Germline-derived CDR1 and CDR2 are MDHEN and SYDVKM.

The genes are TRBV6-5 and TRBJ2-7, with D possibly matching TRBD1 (5 bases). The germline V gene encodes CDR1 MNHEY and CDR2 SVGAGI. The CDR3 totals 13 residues. V was clipped by 8 bases and J by 2 bases, with 13 bases between them. This CDR3 reads CASAMGLTYEQYF. DNA for the CDR3: TGTGCCAGCGCGATGGGGCTCACCTACGAGCAGTACTTC.

The V and J genes are TRBV7-2 and TRBJ1-5; D not certain. Deletions cut 4 bases from V and 11 bases from J, with 18 bases between. CDR1 and CDR2 (germline): SGHTA, FQGNSA. The CDR3 is 14 amino acids. This chain's CDR3 is CASSSSGPPLTQHF. CDR3 DNA sequence: TGTGCCAGCAGCTCAAGTGGGCCGCCATTAACCCAGCATTTT.

The rearrangement uses TRBV4-1 and TRBJ2-7, with 13 bases that match TRBD2. Germline CDR1 is MGHRA and CDR2 is YSYEKL. The CDR3 is 16 amino acids. V lost 2 bases and J lost 7; bases outside the gene matches: 8. The CDR3 region is CASSQKLAGGPLEQYF. The CDR3 DNA follows: TGCGCCAGCAGCCAAAAACTAGCGGGAGGGCCTCTAGAGCAGTACTTC.

This sequence joins TRBV24-1 and TRBJ2-1, with D possibly matching TRBD2 (6 bases). Germline values: CDR1 KGHDR, CDR2 SFDVKD. This CDR3 comprises 17 residues. Trimming removed 4 bases from V and 7 bases from J, with 22 bases in between. CDR3 region: CATSDFSGQEGWNEQFF. The DNA of the CDR3 is TGTGCCACCAGTGACTTCAGCGGGCAAGAGGGATGGAATGAGCAGTTCTTC.

This chain uses TRBV10-3 with TRBJ2-7, with a possible D match to TRBD2 (5 bases). The V gene lost 4 bases and the J gene lost 6 bases, with 13 bases spanning the gap. Per germline, CDR1 ENHRY and CDR2 SYGVKD. The CDR3 length is 13 residues. This CDR3 reads CAISASSEAEQYF. The CDR3 coding sequence is TGTGCCATCAGTGCTTCGTCGGAGGCCGAGCAGTACTTC.

The chain carries TRBV9 and TRBJ1-1, with D hard to call. The V and J ends lost 4 bases and 2 bases respectively, with 12 bases between them. This CDR3 contains 14 residues. Germline CDR1 and CDR2: SGDLS and YYNGEE. DNA of the CDR3: TGTGCCAGCAGCTTCGGAGCGACCAACACTGAAGCTTTCTTT. Protein sequence: CASSFGATNTEAFF.

This clone has a handful of counts. The chain uses TRBV3-1 (or the pseudogene TRBV3-2) and TRBJ1-1; weak D call: TRBD1 (5 bases). This CDR3 has 13 residues. The V and J ends lost 4 bases and 1 base respectively, with 7 bases between them. Germline lookup yields CDR1 LGHDT and CDR2 YNNKEL (reference sequence). CDR3 sequence reads: CASSRGQNTEAFF. The CDR3 region has the DNA TGTGCCAGCAGCCGCGGACAGAACACTGAAGCTTTCTTT.

This clone was counted a few times. The rearrangement joins TRBV11-2 to TRBJ2-2, with D possibly being TRBD2 (6 bases). V was clipped by 3 bases and J by 8 bases, with 16 bases between them. This CDR3 is built from 15 residues. Germline V gives CDR1 SGHAT, CDR2 FQNNGV. The CDR3 region has the DNA TGTGCCAGCAGCTTCCTGCGGGGAAAAGCGGGGGAGCTGTTTTTT. Translation gives CASSFLRGKAGELFF.

This sequence joins TRBV2 and TRBJ2-7; tentatively, D is TRBD1 (5 bases). Per the germline V gene, CDR1 is SNHLY and CDR2 is FYNNEI. Trimming cost V 4 bases and J 4 bases, with 11 bases left between them. The CDR3 length is 13 residues. This CDR3 is CASSVQARYEQYF. In nucleotides, the CDR3 is TGTGCCAGCAGTGTACAGGCGAGGTACGAGCAGTACTTC.

The J gene is TRBJ1-2, the V gene TRBV5-1, with 8 positions matching TRBD1. Germline V gene data show CDR1 as SGHRS and CDR2 as YFSETQ. This CDR3 comprises 13 residues. The V and J ends lost 5 bases and 4 bases, in that order; junction bases with no gene match: 4. In nucleotides, the CDR3 is TGCGCCAGCAGTATACAGGGGGGCTATGGCTACACCTTC. Translated: CASSIQGGYGYTF.